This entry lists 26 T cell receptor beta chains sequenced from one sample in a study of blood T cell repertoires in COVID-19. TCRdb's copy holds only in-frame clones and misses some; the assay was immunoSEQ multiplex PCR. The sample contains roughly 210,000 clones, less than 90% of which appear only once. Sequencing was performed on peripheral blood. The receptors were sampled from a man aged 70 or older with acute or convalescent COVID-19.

This chain's CDR3 is CASGRTVNTEAFF. The CDR3 nucleotides are TGTGCCAGCGGCAGGACAGTGAACACTGAAGCTTTCTTT. The V gene is TRBV6-5, the J gene TRBJ1-1, with D possibly TRBD1 on 6 matching bases. Trimming pared 8 bases from V and 0 bases from J, leaving 10 bases between. CDR3 size: 13 residues. Looked up from germline, CDR1 is MNHEY and CDR2 is SVGAGI.

DNA of the CDR3: TGTGCCAGTAGTATTCAATCAACCTACGAGCAGTACTTC. Its translation: CASSIQSTYEQYF. V gene TRBV19 combines with J gene TRBJ2-7; unclear D gene. Trimming cost V 3 bases and J 2 bases, with 8 bases left between them. The CDR3 is 13 amino acids. The germline CDR1 and CDR2 sequences are LNHDA and SQIVND (reference sequence).

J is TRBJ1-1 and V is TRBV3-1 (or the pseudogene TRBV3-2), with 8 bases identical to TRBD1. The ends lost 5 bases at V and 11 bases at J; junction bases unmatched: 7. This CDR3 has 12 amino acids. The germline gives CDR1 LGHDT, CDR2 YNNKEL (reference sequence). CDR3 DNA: TGTGCCAGCAGCTTTCAGGGGGCGCGGGCTTTCTTT. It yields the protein CASSFQGARAFF.

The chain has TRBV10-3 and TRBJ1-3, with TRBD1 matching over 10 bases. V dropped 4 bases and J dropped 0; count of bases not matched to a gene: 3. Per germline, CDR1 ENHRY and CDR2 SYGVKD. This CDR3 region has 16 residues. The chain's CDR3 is CAISGTGGSSGNTIYF. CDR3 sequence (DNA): TGTGCCATCAGTGGGACAGGGGGGAGCTCTGGAAACACCATATATTTT.

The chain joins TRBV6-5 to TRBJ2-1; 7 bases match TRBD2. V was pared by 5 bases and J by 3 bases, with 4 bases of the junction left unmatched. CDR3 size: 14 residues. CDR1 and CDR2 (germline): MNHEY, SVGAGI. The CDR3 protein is CASSIKRDYNEQFF. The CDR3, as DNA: TGTGCCAGCAGTATTAAGCGGGACTACAATGAGCAGTTCTTC.

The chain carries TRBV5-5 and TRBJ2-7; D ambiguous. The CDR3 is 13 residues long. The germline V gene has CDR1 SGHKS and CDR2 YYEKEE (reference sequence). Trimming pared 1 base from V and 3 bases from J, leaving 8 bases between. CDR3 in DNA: TGTGCCAGCAGCTTGAGGAGTTTCTACGAGCAGTACTTC. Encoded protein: CASSLRSFYEQYF. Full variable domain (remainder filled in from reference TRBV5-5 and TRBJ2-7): DAGVTQSPTHLIKTRGQQVTLRCSPISGHKSVSWYQQVLGQGPQFIFQYYEKEERGRGNFPDRFSARQFPNYSSELNVNALLLGDSALYLCASSLRSFYEQYFGPGTRLTVT.

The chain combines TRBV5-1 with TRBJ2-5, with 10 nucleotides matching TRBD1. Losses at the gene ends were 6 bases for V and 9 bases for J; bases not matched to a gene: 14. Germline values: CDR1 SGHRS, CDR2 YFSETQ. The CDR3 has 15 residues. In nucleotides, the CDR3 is TGCGCCAGCAAGCTTCGAACGGACAGGGGGGATGCCCAGTACTTC. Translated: CASKLRTDRGDAQYF.

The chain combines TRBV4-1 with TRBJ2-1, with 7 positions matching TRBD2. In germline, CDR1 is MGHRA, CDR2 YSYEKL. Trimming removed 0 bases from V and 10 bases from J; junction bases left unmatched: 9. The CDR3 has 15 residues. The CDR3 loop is CASSQDIWTSLEQFF. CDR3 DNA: TGCGCCAGCAGCCAAGATATATGGACTAGTTTGGAGCAGTTCTTC.

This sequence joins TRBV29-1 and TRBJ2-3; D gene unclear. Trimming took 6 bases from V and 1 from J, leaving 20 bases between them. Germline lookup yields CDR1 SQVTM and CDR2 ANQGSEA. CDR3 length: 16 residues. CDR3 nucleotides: TGCAGCGTCGCAGGCCTACCAGAACGTGGCACAGATACGCAGTATTTT. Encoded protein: CSVAGLPERGTDTQYF.

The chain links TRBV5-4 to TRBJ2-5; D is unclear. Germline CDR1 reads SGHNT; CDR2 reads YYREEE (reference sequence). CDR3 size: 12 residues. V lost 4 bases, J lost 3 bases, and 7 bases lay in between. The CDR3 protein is CASSIDEETQYF. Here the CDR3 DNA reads TGTGCCAGCAGCATAGATGAAGAGACCCAGTACTTC. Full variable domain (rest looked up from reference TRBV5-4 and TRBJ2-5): ETGVTQSPTHLIKTRGQQVTLRCSSQSGHNTVSWYQQALGQGPQFIFQYYREEENGRGNFPPRFSGLQFPNYSSELNVNALELDDSALYLCASSIDEETQYFGPGTRLLVL.

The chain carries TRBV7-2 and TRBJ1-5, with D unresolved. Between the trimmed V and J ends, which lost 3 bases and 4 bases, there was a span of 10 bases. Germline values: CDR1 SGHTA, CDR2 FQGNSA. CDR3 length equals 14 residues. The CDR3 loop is CASSLDSANQPQHF. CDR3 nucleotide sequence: TGTGCCAGCAGCTTGGACTCGGCAAATCAGCCCCAGCATTTT.

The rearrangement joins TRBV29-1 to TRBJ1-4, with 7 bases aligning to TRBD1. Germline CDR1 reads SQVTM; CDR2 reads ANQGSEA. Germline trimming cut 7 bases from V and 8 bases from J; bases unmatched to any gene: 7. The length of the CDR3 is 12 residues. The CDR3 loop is CSAYDRVEKLFF. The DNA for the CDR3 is TGCAGCGCCTATGACAGGGTAGAAAAACTGTTTTTT.

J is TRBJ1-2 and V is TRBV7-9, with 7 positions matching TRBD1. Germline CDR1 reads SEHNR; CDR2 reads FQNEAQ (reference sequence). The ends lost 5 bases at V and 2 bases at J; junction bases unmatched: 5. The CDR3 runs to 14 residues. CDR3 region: CASSKTGFNYGYTF. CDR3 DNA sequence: TGTGCCAGCAGCAAGACAGGGTTCAACTATGGCTACACCTTC.

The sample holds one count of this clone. CDR3 sequence: CASSIEPPGTAEAFF. DNA for the CDR3: TGTGCCAGTAGTATAGAACCCCCCGGGACAGCTGAAGCTTTCTTT. This rearrangement joins TRBV19 to TRBJ1-1; 7 nucleotides match TRBD1. The ends lost 0 bases at V and 6 bases at J; junction bases unmatched: 7. The germline gives CDR1 LNHDA, CDR2 SQIVND (reference sequence). CDR3 length: 15 amino acids.

The CDR3 here is CAWTEASSYNEQFF. CDR3 DNA: TGTGCCTGGACCGAGGCGAGCTCCTACAATGAGCAGTTCTTC. This chain links TRBV30 with TRBJ2-1; D uncertain. Trimming took off 4 bases at V and 0 bases at J, with 10 bases between the two ends. The length of the CDR3 is 14 residues. Per the germline V gene, CDR1 is GTSNPN and CDR2 is SVGIG (reference sequence).

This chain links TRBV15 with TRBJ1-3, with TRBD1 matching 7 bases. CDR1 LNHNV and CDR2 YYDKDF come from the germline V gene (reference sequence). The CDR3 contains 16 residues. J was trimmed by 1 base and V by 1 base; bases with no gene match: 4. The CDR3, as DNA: TGTGCCACCAGCAGAGGTGGGACAGTTTCTGGAAACACCATATATTTT. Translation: CATSRGGTVSGNTIYF.

CDR3 protein: CASSTRTGAYEQYF. CDR3 in DNA: TGTGCCAGCAGTACTAGAACAGGGGCCTACGAGCAGTACTTC. The V gene is TRBV27, the J gene TRBJ2-7; 7 nucleotides line up with TRBD1. J lost 2 bases, V lost 5 bases, and 6 bases had no gene match. This CDR3 contains 14 residues. Germline lookup yields CDR1 MNHEY and CDR2 SMNVEV (reference sequence).

DNA for the CDR3: TGTGCCAGCAGGGCTCCCACAGGGCTTTATGAAGCTTTCTTT. It yields the protein CASRAPTGLYEAFF. The V gene is TRBV5-5, the J gene TRBJ1-1; D is possibly TRBD1 (6 bases). This CDR3 is 14 amino acids long. Deletions cut 5 bases from V and 7 bases from J, with 18 bases between. Germline CDR1 and CDR2: SGHKS and YYEKEE (reference sequence).

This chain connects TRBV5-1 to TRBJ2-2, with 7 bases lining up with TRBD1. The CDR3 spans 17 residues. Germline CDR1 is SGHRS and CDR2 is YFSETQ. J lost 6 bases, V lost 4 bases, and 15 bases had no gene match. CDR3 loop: CASSPEPTGLRAGELFF. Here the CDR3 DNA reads TGCGCCAGCAGCCCCGAGCCGACAGGGCTTCGCGCCGGGGAGCTGTTTTTT.

The CDR3 loop is CASRPSIPPVAFF. DNA for the CDR3: TGTGCCAGCAGGCCCTCCATACCCCCGGTAGCTTTCTTT. This sequence joins TRBV27 and TRBJ1-1; D not resolved. V lost 6 bases and J lost 10, with 18 bases in between. The CDR3 has 13 amino acids. Germline loops: CDR1 MNHEY, CDR2 SMNVEV (reference sequence).

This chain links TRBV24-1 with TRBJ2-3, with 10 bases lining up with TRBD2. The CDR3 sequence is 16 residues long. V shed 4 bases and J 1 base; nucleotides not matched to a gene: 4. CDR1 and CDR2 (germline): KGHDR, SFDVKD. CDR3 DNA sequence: TGTGCCACCAGTGACGCCACTAGCGGGGGCACAGATACGCAGTATTTT. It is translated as CATSDATSGGTDTQYF.

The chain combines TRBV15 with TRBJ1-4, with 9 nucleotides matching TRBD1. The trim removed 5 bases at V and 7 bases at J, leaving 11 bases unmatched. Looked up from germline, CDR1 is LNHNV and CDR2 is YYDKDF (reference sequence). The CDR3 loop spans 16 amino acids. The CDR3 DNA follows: TGTGCCACCAGCTTACGGACAGGGGACGGGAGTGAAAAACTGTTTTTT. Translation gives CATSLRTGDGSEKLFF.

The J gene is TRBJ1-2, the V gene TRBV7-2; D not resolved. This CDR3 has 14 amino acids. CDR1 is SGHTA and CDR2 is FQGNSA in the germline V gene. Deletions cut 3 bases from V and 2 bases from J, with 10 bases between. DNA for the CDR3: TGTGCCAGCAGCTTGGGAACGGGGAACTATGGCTACACCTTC. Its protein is CASSLGTGNYGYTF.

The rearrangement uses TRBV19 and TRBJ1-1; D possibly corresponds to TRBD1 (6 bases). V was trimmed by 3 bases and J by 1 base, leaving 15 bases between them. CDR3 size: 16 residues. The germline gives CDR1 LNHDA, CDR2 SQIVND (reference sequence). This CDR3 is CASSILRGGGNTEAFF. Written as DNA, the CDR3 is TGTGCCAGTAGTATCCTAAGGGGAGGGGGGAACACTGAAGCTTTCTTT.

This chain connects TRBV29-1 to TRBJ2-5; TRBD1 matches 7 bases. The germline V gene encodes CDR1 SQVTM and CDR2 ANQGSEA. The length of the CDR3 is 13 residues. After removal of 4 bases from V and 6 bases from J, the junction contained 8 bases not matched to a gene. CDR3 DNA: TGCAGCGTTGGGAGAGGGGGCCAGCAGACCCAGTACTTC. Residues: CSVGRGGQQTQYF.

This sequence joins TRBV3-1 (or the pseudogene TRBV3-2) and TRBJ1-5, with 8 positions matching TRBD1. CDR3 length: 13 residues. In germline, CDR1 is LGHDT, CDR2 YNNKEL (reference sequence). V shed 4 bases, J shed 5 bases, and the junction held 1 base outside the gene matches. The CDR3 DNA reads TGTGCCAGCAGCCCGGGACAGGATCAGCCCCAGCATTTT. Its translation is CASSPGQDQPQHF.